This entry lists 32 T cell receptor beta chains sequenced from one sample in a study of control samples from healthy donors and cancer patients. Libraries were prepared by immunoSEQ multiplex PCR; TCRdb keeps only in-frame clonotypes and omits some of them. The sample holds some 49,000 clones, 65% to 90% seen once. The sequencing sample was made of PBMCs. All receptors come from a woman between 50 and 59 years old with lung cancer.

The chain joins TRBV7-2 to TRBJ1-2, with D possibly matching TRBD1 (6 bases). Trimming took off 4 bases at V and 2 bases at J, with 8 bases between the two ends. Germline V lookup: CDR1 SGHTA, CDR2 FQGNSA. This CDR3 region has 13 residues. This chain's CDR3 is CASSYGQNYGYTF. The DNA for the CDR3 is TGTGCCAGCAGCTACGGACAGAACTATGGCTACACCTTC.

This clone was recorded only once. The V and J genes are TRBV9 and TRBJ1-1; D gene ambiguous. The CDR3 length is 13 residues. The V gene's germline CDR1 is SGDLS and CDR2 YYNGEE. V lost 0 bases, J lost 9 bases, and 12 bases lay in between. CDR3 nucleotide sequence: TGTGCCAGCAGCGTAGACGAGGGTCTTCAAGCTTTCTTT. This sequence encodes CASSVDEGLQAFF.

This chain uses TRBV7-3 with TRBJ2-2, with 8 bases matching TRBD2. CDR1 SGHTA and CDR2 FQGTGA come from the germline V gene. Unmatched junction bases numbered 3, after V lost 1 base and J lost 2 bases. The CDR3 is 16 amino acids. The CDR3 DNA sequence: TGTGCCAGCAGCTTAAATAGCGGGGTAAACACCGGGGAGCTGTTTTTT. Protein: CASSLNSGVNTGELFF.

CDR3 sequence (DNA): TGTGCCAGCAGCCCCCCGGACAGCCAAGAGACCCAGTACTTC. Residues: CASSPPDSQETQYF. The chain carries TRBV11-2 and TRBJ2-5, with D maybe TRBD1 (6 bases). This CDR3 has 14 residues. The V gene lost 5 bases and the J gene lost 1 base, with 11 bases spanning the gap. The V gene's germline CDR1 is SGHAT and CDR2 FQNNGV.

This chain links TRBV7-9 with TRBJ1-4, with a weak D call TRBD1 (5 bases). Germline V CDR1 and CDR2: SEHNR, FQNEAQ (reference sequence). Trimming removed 4 bases from V and 8 bases from J, with 11 bases in between. The CDR3 loop spans 13 amino acids. Here the CDR3 reads CASSSLGPEKLFF. The CDR3 nucleotides are TGTGCCAGCAGCTCCCTGGGACCCGAAAAACTGTTTTTT.

The V and J genes are TRBV9 and TRBJ1-5, with 7 bases fitting TRBD1. Germline V lookup: CDR1 SGDLS, CDR2 YYNGEE. J was trimmed by 3 bases and V by 4 bases; bases with no gene match: 7. The CDR3 length is 15 residues. CDR3 sequence reads: CASSRDGTDNQPQHF. DNA of the CDR3: TGTGCCAGCAGCCGCGATGGGACAGACAATCAGCCCCAGCATTTT.

This sequence joins TRBV19 and TRBJ2-7; 8 nucleotides line up with TRBD2. Germline CDR1 is LNHDA and CDR2 is SQIVND (reference sequence). The length of the CDR3 is 15 residues. Trimming removed 6 bases from V and 2 bases from J; junction bases left unmatched: 9. CDR3 protein: CASRPTSGAPYEQYF. Here the CDR3 DNA reads TGTGCCAGTAGACCTACTAGCGGAGCCCCCTACGAGCAGTACTTC.

This clone counts as medium-sized. The rearrangement links TRBV2 to TRBJ2-2, with D perhaps matching TRBD2 (5 bases). Trimming took 2 bases from V and 5 from J, leaving 9 bases between them. Germline CDR1 reads SNHLY; CDR2 reads FYNNEI. The CDR3 runs 14 residues. DNA of the CDR3: TGTGCCAGCAGTGAAACGGGGTTGACCGGGGAGCTGTTTTTT. Residues: CASSETGLTGELFF. The variable domain in full, completed from reference TRBV2 and TRBJ2-2, reads EPEVTQTPSHQVTQMGQEVILRCVPISNHLYFYWYRQILGQKVEFLVSFYNNEISEKSEIFDDQFSVERPDGSNFTLKIRSTKLEDSAMYFCASSETGLTGELFFGEGSRLTVL.

The gene calls are TRBV7-2 and TRBJ2-7; D gene uncertain. CDR1 SGHTA and CDR2 FQGNSA come from the germline V gene. This CDR3 region has 12 residues. V lost 5 bases, J lost 3 bases, and 8 bases lay in between. In DNA, the CDR3 is TGTGCCAGCAGCCCCCCGGGCTACGAGCAGTACTTC. It encodes CASSPPGYEQYF.

The V gene is TRBV7-2, the J gene TRBJ2-5; 10 bases line up with TRBD2. V lost 6 bases, J lost 8 bases, and 15 bases stayed unmatched. The germline V gene encodes CDR1 SGHTA and CDR2 FQGNSA. The CDR3 covers 16 residues. CDR3 protein: CASRLKSGGADRTQYF. CDR3 nucleotides: TGTGCCAGCAGATTAAAAAGCGGGGGGGCAGATCGCACCCAGTACTTC.

Only a few counts were recorded for this clone. The J gene is TRBJ1-5, the V gene TRBV7-3; D perhaps matches TRBD1 (6 bases). The CDR3 has 14 residues. The V end lost 3 bases, the J end lost 4 bases, and 10 bases lay between the germline ends. Germline V lookup: CDR1 SGHTA, CDR2 FQGTGA. The CDR3 loop reads CASSLEGGNQPQHF. CDR3 DNA: TGTGCCAGCAGCTTGGAGGGGGGGAATCAGCCCCAGCATTTT.

The chain carries TRBV27 and TRBJ2-7; D ambiguous. CDR1 and CDR2 from the germline V gene are MNHEY and SMNVEV (reference sequence). The CDR3 runs 13 residues. The germline V and J ends were trimmed by 2 bases and 6 bases, with 11 bases remaining between them. The CDR3 loop reads CASSLAGSGEQYF. CDR3 nucleotide sequence: TGTGCCAGCAGTTTAGCTGGTAGTGGCGAGCAGTACTTC.

The rearrangement uses TRBV20-1 and TRBJ2-7; D remains ambiguous. The CDR3 spans 11 residues. The V and J ends lost 6 bases and 2 bases respectively, with 8 bases between them. Germline CDR1 is DFQATT and CDR2 is SNEGSKA (reference sequence). The CDR3 sequence: CSAQGPYEQYF. The CDR3 DNA sequence: TGCAGTGCCCAAGGACCCTACGAGCAGTACTTC.

Notes on this clone: The sample has other DNA sequences that encode this CDR3 too. The V call is TRBV6-6, the J call TRBJ2-7; 9 bases match TRBD1. CDR1 is MNHNY and CDR2 is SVGAGI in the germline V gene (reference sequence). The CDR3 is 14 amino acids. The J segment lost 5 bases and the V segment lost 0 bases, leaving 2 bases of the junction unmatched. The CDR3 DNA reads TGTGCCAGCAGTTACTCTGGGACAGGGAACGAGCAGTACTTC. Translated: CASSYSGTGNEQYF.

The rearrangement links TRBV9 to TRBJ2-5, with D perhaps assigned TRBD1 or TRBD2 (6 bases each). Per germline, CDR1 SGDLS and CDR2 YYNGEE. The V end was cut by 2 bases, the J end by 5 bases, with 19 bases between. The CDR3 runs to 16 residues. This CDR3 reads CASSVGARDLEETQYF. The CDR3 DNA reads TGTGCCAGCAGCGTGGGGGCGCGGGACTTGGAGGAGACCCAGTACTTC.

In DNA form, the CDR3 reads TGTGCCAGCAGCTTAGTCAGACAGGGCAATCAGCCCCAGCATTTT. This gives the protein CASSLVRQGNQPQHF. The V gene is TRBV7-2, the J gene TRBJ1-5, with a tentative D call TRBD1 (6 bases). The CDR3 length is 15 residues. Trimming took 1 base from V and 2 from J, leaving 9 bases between them. In germline, CDR1 is SGHTA, CDR2 FQGNSA.

This chain uses TRBV6-5 with TRBJ1-4, with 8 bases identical to TRBD1. The germline V gene encodes CDR1 MNHEY and CDR2 SVGAGI. CDR3 length equals 14 residues. J was trimmed by 5 bases and V by 7 bases; bases with no gene match: 6. For the CDR3, the DNA is TGTGCCAGCAAGGGGCACAGGGGGAATGAAAAACTGTTTTTT. Translated: CASKGHRGNEKLFF.

In its sample, this clone was seen once. The CDR3 is CASSFYSGTGYEQYF. The CDR3 DNA reads as TGTGCCAGCAGCTTTTACTCCGGGACAGGCTACGAGCAGTACTTC. The chain employs TRBV7-3 and TRBJ2-7, with TRBD1 identical over 8 bases. CDR1 and CDR2 from the germline V gene are SGHTA and FQGTGA. The V and J ends lost 3 bases and 3 bases, in that order; junction bases with no gene match: 7. The CDR3 sequence is 15 residues long.

The chain joins TRBV11-2 to TRBJ2-2; no reliable D call. Germline CDR1 and CDR2: SGHAT and FQNNGV. Between the trimmed V and J ends, which lost 3 bases and 3 bases, there was a span of 8 bases. CDR3 length equals 14 residues. CDR3 protein: CASSFNFYTGELFF. The CDR3 nucleotides are TGTGCCAGCAGCTTTAACTTCTACACCGGGGAGCTGTTTTTT.

In its sample, this clone was seen a few times. DNA of the CDR3: TGTGCCAGCTCACCACGTCCTGATTCCTACAATGAGCAGTTCTTC. It yields the protein CASSPRPDSYNEQFF. J is TRBJ2-1 and V is TRBV18; D gene ambiguous. The CDR3 loop spans 15 amino acids. In germline, CDR1 is KGHSH, CDR2 LQKENI. The V gene lost 1 base and the J gene lost 1 base, with 8 bases spanning the gap.

The chain has TRBV4-1 and TRBJ1-2; D is possibly TRBD1 (5 bases). Germline V lookup: CDR1 MGHRA, CDR2 YSYEKL. The V and J ends lost 4 bases and 8 bases respectively, with 17 bases between them. There are 14 residues in the CDR3. DNA for the CDR3: TGCGCCAGCAGCCGCCCTGACGGGGCAGGAGGCTACACCTTC. This translates into CASSRPDGAGGYTF.

The V and J genes are TRBV3-1 (or the pseudogene TRBV3-2) and TRBJ2-1; 7 bases are a match to TRBD1. V trimming: 5 bases; J trimming: 8 bases; junction bases outside the gene matches: 6. The CDR3 extends over 13 amino acids. Germline loops: CDR1 LGHDT, CDR2 YNNKEL (reference sequence). Written as DNA, the CDR3 is TGTGCCAGCAGCTTAACCGGGACAGATGAGCAGTTCTTC. The encoded protein is CASSLTGTDEQFF.

The chain combines TRBV7-2 with TRBJ2-7; D uncertain. This CDR3 region has 12 residues. The V gene's germline CDR1 is SGHTA and CDR2 FQGNSA. V was pared by 4 bases and J by 2 bases, with 6 bases between. The CDR3 region is CASSSYTYEQYF. CDR3 in DNA: TGTGCCAGCAGCTCCTACACCTACGAGCAGTACTTC.

This clone was found a few times. This chain links TRBV6-1 with TRBJ1-1; D is unclear. V was cut by 2 bases and J by 0 bases, with 7 bases left in between. The germline V gene has CDR1 MNHNS and CDR2 SASEGT. The CDR3 extends over 14 amino acids. Here the CDR3 reads CASSEQQMNTEAFF. Here the CDR3 DNA reads TGTGCCAGCAGTGAACAACAGATGAACACTGAAGCTTTCTTT.

V usage is TRBV1 and J usage is TRBJ1-1. TRBV1 is a pseudogene. This CDR3 contains 12 residues. CDR3 nucleotide sequence: TGCACCAGCAGCCCAGGTGGATACGGGGCTTTCTTT. This translates into CTSSPGGYGAFF.

The V call is TRBV28, the J call TRBJ1-4; D unresolved. The CDR3 runs 15 residues. The germline gives CDR1 MDHEN, CDR2 SYDVKM. The ends were cut back, 5 bases at V and 0 bases at J, with 10 bases in the middle. This CDR3 is CASSPPGATNEKLFF. In DNA, the CDR3 is TGTGCCAGCAGTCCGCCAGGTGCAACTAATGAAAAACTGTTTTTT.

The rearrangement joins TRBV19 to TRBJ1-5, with D unclear. Trimming stripped 3 bases from V and 7 bases from J, with 13 bases between. This CDR3 comprises 14 residues. Germline assignment: CDR1 LNHDA and CDR2 SQIVND (reference sequence). CDR3 nucleotide sequence: TGTGCCAGTAGTATCGGTCAGGTGAGCCAGCCCCAGCATTTT. This encodes CASSIGQVSQPQHF.

The V call is TRBV12-3 or TRBV12-4, the J call TRBJ1-2; unclear D gene. This CDR3 region has 13 residues. Trimming pared 2 bases from V and 6 bases from J, leaving 10 bases between. The chain's CDR3 is CASSLQRRDGYTF. In DNA, the CDR3 is TGTGCCAGCAGTTTACAACGACGGGATGGCTACACCTTC.

Details on this clone: Because the CDR3 is missing its conserved closing phenylalanine or tryptophan, this is likely a read error. The chain couples TRBV19 to TRBJ1-1; D is undetermined. With 4 bases removed from V and 1 base from J, the gap between germline ends came to 10 bases. The germline V gene encodes CDR1 LNHDA and CDR2 SQIVND (reference sequence). The CDR3 totals 14 residues. This chain's CDR3 is CASSTRGSNTEAFL. The CDR3 DNA follows: TGTGCCAGTAGTACGAGAGGATCGAACACTGAAGCTTTCCTT.

The rearrangement joins TRBV4-3 to TRBJ1-1; D not resolved. V was shortened by 4 bases and J by 0 bases, with 9 bases between the two germline ends. The length of the CDR3 is 14 residues. Germline assignment: CDR1 LGHNA and CDR2 YSLEER. As DNA, the CDR3 is TGCGCCAGCAGCCGAGGTAGTTTGAACACTGAAGCTTTCTTT. This codes for CASSRGSLNTEAFF.

The genes are TRBV28 and TRBJ1-2; 10 bases line up with TRBD1. The length of the CDR3 is 14 residues. From germline, CDR1 is MDHEN and CDR2 SYDVKM. J lost 8 bases, V lost 4 bases, and 7 bases had no gene match. The CDR3 DNA reads TGTGCCAGCAGTTGGGGGGACAGGGGAACCGGCTACACCTTC. Its translation is CASSWGDRGTGYTF.

In nucleotides, the CDR3 is TGCGCCAGCAGCCCCGGGGGTTTTGATCGAGAGACCCAGTACTTC. Residues: CASSPGGFDRETQYF. V is TRBV5-1 and J is TRBJ2-5, with D perhaps matching TRBD2 (6 bases). The CDR3 sequence is 15 residues long. V dropped 4 bases and J dropped 4 bases, with 17 bases sitting between them. Germline V gives CDR1 SGHRS, CDR2 YFSETQ.